This T cell receptor (beta chain) was retrieved from a study of cytomegalovirus exposure and HLA in healthy donors. Study results and limitations: Both high specificity and high sensitivity reportedly marked the classifier's diagnosis of cytomegalovirus status.

Use of 60 Vbeta and 13 Jbeta primers characterized the PCR. Clones were read by immunoSEQ multiplex PCR, and TCRdb kept only the in-frame ones, dropping some. The data show over 120,000 clones, with around 85% seen just once and less than 3% held by the top ten. Details on this clone: What it recognizes is unknown.

Looked up from germline, CDR1 is SGHRS and CDR2 is YFSETQ. V gave up 4 bases and J gave up 6 bases; unmatched junction bases: 3. CDR3 length: 13 residues. The sample comprised PBMCs. This sequence originates from a woman younger than 45 in good health and CMV-seronegative. The V and J genes are TRBV5-1 and TRBJ1-2; 10 nucleotides align to TRBD1. The CDR3 sequence is CASSTGQGDGYTF. The DNA of the CDR3 is TGCGCCAGCAGCACCGGACAGGGGGATGGCTACACCTTC.